This TCR beta chain was identified in a study of blood T cell repertoires in COVID-19. For the study at large: Spain, Italy and the United States supplied samples that represented acute and convalescent COVID-19. The cDNA or gDNA used as material had been derived from T cells, B-cell-depleted T cells, or PBMCs.

Original analysis: Amplification from reference gene primers served as the basis for estimated nucleated cell counts. Profiling relied on immunoSEQ multiplex PCR, and the TCRdb table lists in-frame clones only, not all of them. The D gene and trimming were derived from the DNA, and the V and J assignments and clone size from that table. This table has tens of thousands of clones, around 82% appearing once. This clone was observed once. The CDR3 has 15 residues. With 2 bases clipped from V and 7 bases from J, the junction kept 7 bases outside the gene matches. In germline, CDR1 is WSHSY, CDR2 SAAADI. This receptor was obtained from a human donor in a cohort sampled during active COVID-19. Sequenced: peripheral blood. This rearrangement joins TRBV10-2 to TRBJ2-1, with 8 bases lining up with TRBD2. The CDR3 is CASSEAGLELNEQFF. The CDR3 region has the DNA TGCGCCAGCAGTGAGGCGGGACTAGAACTTAATGAGCAGTTCTTC.